This T cell receptor beta chain was obtained from a study of shared clonotypes between healthy human individuals. Study-wide points: Clonotypes shared by all four donors outscored non-shared clonotypes in generation probability. The expectation was that sequencing depth would affect clonotype sharing among donors.

TCRdb keeps only in-frame clones here, not all; method: immunoSEQ multiplex PCR. This sample has roughly 2,500,000 clones, with 90% to 95% found just once. There are 15 residues in the CDR3. The V and J ends lost 6 bases and 7 bases, in that order; junction bases with no gene match: 8. Looked up from germline, CDR1 is ENHRY and CDR2 is SYGVKD. Concerning this clone itself: Its antigen is not known.

The chain is built from TRBV10-3 and TRBJ2-1, with 11 nucleotides matching TRBD2. The origin of this receptor is a man younger than 30 in good health. Some clones in this sample may be carry-over from other donors' samples. The sequenced sample was naive CD4+ T cells from PBMCs. Stated subset: CD45RA+ positively selected. DNA of the CDR3: TGTGCCATCAGCTACACTAGCGGGAGAACGAATGAGCAGTTCTTC. Its translation is CAISYTSGRTNEQFF.